One sample yielded the 14 T cell receptor beta chains listed below, sequenced in a study of shared clonotypes between healthy human individuals. The data were produced by immunoSEQ multiplex PCR, yet TCRdb's version contains in-frame clones alone and is incomplete. Counted here are about 680,000 clones, just over 90% occurring once; the ten biggest clones make up more than 20%. CD45RO negativity and positive selection for CCR7 defined naive CD8 cells, a population that excluded terminally differentiated effector memory CD45RA+ cells. Sample: naive CD8+ T cells sorted from blood. Receptors originate from a man aged 30 to 45 in good health.

V is TRBV27 and J is TRBJ2-7; D not certain. The CDR3 has 13 amino acids. CDR1 MNHEY and CDR2 SMNVEV come from the germline V gene (reference sequence). V gave up 2 bases and J gave up 3 bases, with 8 bases separating them. This chain's CDR3 is CASSLTISYEQYF. CDR3 coding DNA: TGTGCCAGCAGTTTAACTATCAGCTACGAGCAGTACTTC.

The table lists this clone with a few counts. The CDR3 loop is CASSRDGEQPQHF. The CDR3 DNA reads as TGTGCCAGCAGTCGCGACGGGGAGCAGCCCCAGCATTTT. V is TRBV2 and J is TRBJ1-5; D is uncertain. Per the germline V gene, CDR1 is SNHLY and CDR2 is FYNNEI. V dropped 5 bases and J dropped 7 bases, with 12 bases sitting between them. The CDR3 loop spans 13 amino acids.

The chain employs TRBV28 and TRBJ2-4; D is tentatively TRBD1 or TRBD2 (6 bases each). This CDR3 is 20 amino acids long. Trimming pared 5 bases from V and 0 bases from J, leaving 26 bases between. Germline V gives CDR1 MDHEN, CDR2 SYDVKM. DNA for the CDR3: TGTGCCAGCAGTCAATCGGACAGTCTCGAGCGGGTCGTAGCCAAAAACATTCAGTACTTC. Protein sequence: CASSQSDSLERVVAKNIQYF.

CDR3 region: CASSHLTSGNYEQYF. CDR3 nucleotide sequence: TGTGCCAGCAGCCATCTAACTAGCGGGAACTACGAGCAGTACTTC. This chain links TRBV16 with TRBJ2-7, with 10 bases matching TRBD2. The germline V gene has CDR1 KGHSY and CDR2 FQNENV. After removal of 3 bases from V and 3 bases from J, the junction contained 5 bases not matched to a gene. The CDR3 is 15 amino acids.

Comment on this clone: The same CDR3 is also encoded by other DNA sequences in this sample. The chain has TRBV11-2 and TRBJ2-7, with 9 bases that match TRBD1. The germline V gene encodes CDR1 SGHAT and CDR2 FQNNGV. The CDR3 runs 14 residues. Trimming took 6 bases from V and 1 from J; bases not matched to a gene: 4. As DNA, the CDR3 is TGTGCCAGCAGTTTTGGGACAGGGTCCTACGAGCAGTACTTC. Protein sequence: CASSFGTGSYEQYF.

The chain has TRBV29-1 and TRBJ2-7; 13 nucleotides align to TRBD2. The CDR3 runs 15 residues. Germline V CDR1 and CDR2: SQVTM, ANQGSEA. Trimming removed 5 bases from V and 1 base from J; junction bases left unmatched: 5. DNA of the CDR3: TGCAGCGTTTCCGGGACTAGCGGGACTTCCTACGAGCAGTACTTC. This codes for CSVSGTSGTSYEQYF.

CDR3 bases: TGTGCCAGCAGCTTGAACTCTTACAATGAGCAGTTCTTC. Protein product: CASSLNSYNEQFF. The chain links TRBV5-6 to TRBJ2-1; D ambiguous. The V end lost 1 base, the J end lost 4 bases, and 6 bases lay between the germline ends. The CDR3 has 13 residues. The V gene's germline CDR1 is SGHDT and CDR2 YYEEEE.

This chain joins TRBV29-1 and TRBJ2-7; TRBD1 agrees at 7 bases. V trimming: 0 bases; J trimming: 12 bases; junction bases outside the gene matches: 14. Germline loops: CDR1 SQVTM, CDR2 ANQGSEA. There are 14 residues in the CDR3. In DNA form, the CDR3 reads TGCAGCGTTGAAGATCTTAGGGCAAGACAGGGTGTGTACTTC. Its translation is CSVEDLRARQGVYF.

This chain joins TRBV7-9 and TRBJ2-7; D is unclear. V was trimmed by 2 bases and J by 0 bases, leaving 11 bases between them. The CDR3 contains 15 residues. Germline V CDR1 and CDR2: SEHNR, FQNEAQ (reference sequence). The DNA for the CDR3 is TGTGCCAGCAGCTTACGAGAGAAGCCCTCCTACGAGCAGTACTTC. Protein: CASSLREKPSYEQYF.

This rearrangement joins TRBV7-4 to TRBJ2-3; tentative D call: TRBD2 (6 bases). This CDR3 is built from 19 residues. Trimming shortened V by 8 bases and J by 2 bases, and 29 bases separated the two germline ends. Germline V gene data show CDR1 as SGHVT and CDR2 as SQSDAQ. The chain's CDR3 is CASEAGGDPWDSYTDTQYF. The CDR3 nucleotides are TGTGCCAGCGAGGCTGGTGGGGATCCCTGGGACTCTTACACAGATACGCAGTATTTT.

This clone was seen a handful of times. The rearrangement joins TRBV6-1 to TRBJ1-5; D is ambiguous. Germline V gene lookup returns CDR1 MNHNS and CDR2 SASEGT. V was pared by 8 bases and J by 2 bases, with 10 bases between. The CDR3 length is 13 residues. CDR3 DNA sequence: TGTGCCAGCGGAAACAGCCGCAATCAGCCCCAGCATTTT. Encoded protein: CASGNSRNQPQHF.

Only one count was recorded for this clone. The chain couples TRBV6-1 to TRBJ2-3; D ambiguous. CDR3 length equals 16 residues. V was shortened by 2 bases and J by 0 bases, with 12 bases between the two germline ends. Looked up from germline, CDR1 is MNHNS and CDR2 is SASEGT. CDR3 region: CASSEMVEGSTDTQYF. The CDR3 nucleotides read TGTGCCAGCAGTGAAATGGTTGAAGGGAGCACAGATACGCAGTATTTT.

The rearrangement joins TRBV18 to TRBJ1-1; D gene ambiguous. V gave up 0 bases and J gave up 8 bases, with 19 bases separating them. The CDR3 extends over 16 amino acids. CDR1 and CDR2 (germline): KGHSH, LQKENI. CDR3 protein: CASSPPEAITYPEAFF. CDR3 DNA: TGTGCCAGCTCACCACCTGAGGCGATTACTTACCCCGAAGCTTTCTTT.

The chain combines TRBV28 with TRBJ2-7, with TRBD1 as a possible D gene (5 bases). Germline CDR1 MDHEN, CDR2 SYDVKM. This CDR3 has 13 amino acids. V lost 2 bases to trimming and J lost 3 bases, with 8 bases between them. The CDR3 loop is CASSLGQGYEQYF. CDR3 coding DNA: TGTGCCAGCAGTTTAGGGCAGGGCTACGAGCAGTACTTC.